What follows are 5 T cell receptor beta chains derived from one specimen sequenced in a study of blood T cell repertoires in COVID-19 (dated by TCRdb to the early 2020s). The receptor library was made with the immunoSEQ multiplex PCR assay. Drawn from immuneACCESS, this table holds only the in-frame rearrangements with V and J called that TCRdb kept. Clones are partly lost; checked studies trace under half to an unresolved V gene and leave the rest unexplained. The sample table records roughly 150,000 clones; roughly 85% of these occur just once. Jointly, the top ten make up less than 3% of the sample. Source material: peripheral blood. All receptors come from a man aged 45-60 years with acute or convalescent COVID-19.

This chain connects TRBV5-8 to TRBJ2-3, with 7 bases fitting TRBD2. The CDR3 consists of 18 residues. With V trimmed by 0 bases and J by 0 bases, 10 bases remained unmatched. In germline, CDR1 is SGHTS, CDR2 YDEGEE. This chain's CDR3 is CASSLAVLAGSSTDTQYF. Written as DNA, the CDR3 is TGTGCCAGCAGCTTGGCCGTCTTAGCGGGCTCTAGCACAGATACGCAGTATTTT.

V gene TRBV25-1 combines with J gene TRBJ2-7; D may be TRBD1 (5 bases). The V end lost 1 base, the J end lost 1 base, and 8 bases lay between the germline ends. The CDR3 contains 14 residues. Germline V lookup: CDR1 MGHDK, CDR2 SYGVNS. The CDR3 loop reads CASSEWAGSYEQYF. CDR3 in DNA: TGTGCCAGCAGTGAATGGGCAGGGTCCTACGAGCAGTACTTC.

The chain uses TRBV6-5 and TRBJ1-5; unclear D gene. The CDR3 runs to 15 residues. Germline loops: CDR1 MNHEY, CDR2 SVGAGI. Trimming stripped 6 bases from V and 2 bases from J, with 14 bases between. CDR3 amino acids: CASRPPSPGNQPQHF. CDR3 DNA: TGTGCCAGCAGGCCTCCTTCTCCGGGCAATCAGCCCCAGCATTTT.

This chain connects TRBV18 to TRBJ2-1; 7 bases are shared with TRBD2. The CDR3 runs to 15 residues. V lost 2 bases, J lost 5 bases, and 6 bases stayed unmatched. Germline lookup yields CDR1 KGHSH and CDR2 LQKENI. The CDR3, as DNA: TGTGCCAGCTCACCAGAGTCTAGCGGAAACAATGAGCAGTTCTTC. Translating gives CASSPESSGNNEQFF.

This clone was counted between two and nine times. V is TRBV19 and J is TRBJ1-3; 9 bases line up with TRBD1. This CDR3 region has 14 residues. V was pared by 5 bases and J by 3 bases, with 2 bases of the junction left unmatched. Germline values: CDR1 LNHDA, CDR2 SQIVND (reference sequence). CDR3 nucleotides: TGTGCCAGTAGTCCGACAGGGGGTGGAAACACCATATATTTT. It codes for CASSPTGGGNTIYF. Looking up the rest from reference TRBV19 and TRBJ1-3 gives the full variable domain: DGGITQSPKYLFRKEGQNVTLSCEQNLNHDAMYWYRQDPGQGLRLIYYSQIVNDFQKGDIAEGYSVSREKKESFPLTVTSAQKNPTAFYLCASSPTGGGNTIYFGEGSWLTVV.